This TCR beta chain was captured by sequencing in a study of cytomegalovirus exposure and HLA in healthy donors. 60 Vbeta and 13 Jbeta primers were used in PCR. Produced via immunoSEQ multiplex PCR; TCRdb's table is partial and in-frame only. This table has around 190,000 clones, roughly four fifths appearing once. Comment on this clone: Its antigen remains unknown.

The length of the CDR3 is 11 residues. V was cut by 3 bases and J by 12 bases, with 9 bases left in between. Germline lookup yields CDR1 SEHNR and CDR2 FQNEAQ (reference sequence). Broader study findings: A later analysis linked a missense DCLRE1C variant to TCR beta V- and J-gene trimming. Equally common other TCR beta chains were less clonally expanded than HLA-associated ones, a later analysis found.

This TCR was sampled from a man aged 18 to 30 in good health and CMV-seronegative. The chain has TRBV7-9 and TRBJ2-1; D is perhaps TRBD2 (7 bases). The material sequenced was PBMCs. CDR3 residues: CASSFRGAQFF. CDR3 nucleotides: TGTGCCAGCAGCTTCCGGGGGGCGCAGTTCTTC. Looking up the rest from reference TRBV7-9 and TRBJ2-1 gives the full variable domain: DTGVSQNPRHKITKRGQNVTFRCDPISEHNRLYWYRQTLGQGPEFLTYFQNEAQLEKSRLLSDRFSAERPKGSFSTLEIQRTEQGDSAMYLCASSFRGAQFFGPGTRLTVL.